This TCR beta chain is drawn from a study of T cells in women clearing cervical HPV infection (dated 2018 in TCRdb). As for the study more broadly: Cases were about 25 women with histologically confirmed HPV16-related CIN3 or worse, including 2 invasive cancers. Because only a few women had HLA typing data, the possibility that HLA type acted as a confounder could not be ruled out. The parent cohort enrolled 9,500 to 12,000 women aged 18 or older in Guanacaste, Costa Rica, in 1993 to 1994 and followed the women for around seven years. The controls were 25 or so women whose single incident HPV16 infection cleared within 12 months with no development of precancer or cancer. An exploratory proof-of-principle case-control study, nested within the Guanacaste HPV Natural History Study in Costa Rica, was conducted to compare TCR repertoires across cervical HPV16 outcomes. For cases, a median interval of roughly 150 days, with an interquartile range of 90 to 200 days, was observed between lesion detection and blood sampling. Blood from cases was collected at the visit at which the lesion was first identified, whereas blood from controls was collected once infection was no longer detected. Cases were matched to controls by age within five years and by the year the sample was collected. Median age was approximately 30 years in cases versus about 38 in controls, and baseline characteristics did not differ significantly. As quality controls, five blinded duplicates were added to each group, bringing the total to approximately 60 samples made up of roughly 50 participants and about 10 replicates. The research as a whole found: By combining richness with V gene abundances, random forest classifiers separated cases from controls with an estimated AUC of just over 0.8. Whether associations preceded infection or resulted from infection could not be shown with the cross-sectional design, and effector/memory subsets and HPV-specific T cells were not isolated. Significantly higher TCR repertoire richness was observed in CIN3+ cases than in controls across sequencing depths, whereas no difference in evenness was found. Because the number of T cells per sample was unknown, the richness differences could reflect varying T-cell content rather than repertoire biology. Cases had lower TRBV6-7 relative abundance than controls (approximately 0.11% versus 0.16%; Bonferroni P = 0.0008).

TCR beta CDR3 regions were amplified by multiplex PCR from an average of around 1,200 ng genomic DNA per sample using the immunoSEQ assay. The assay corrected primer bias using a complete synthetic TCR repertoire to establish an amplification baseline. Amplicons were sequenced on the Illumina platform. Regarding the original processing steps: Sequence errors were corrected by clustering with frequency ratios and a modified nearest-neighbor algorithm, and the sequences were then analyzed in the immunoSEQ Analyzer using IMGT gene definitions. At each rarefaction depth, TCR richness and evenness were averaged over 20 rarefaction repeats, and samples with fewer sequences than the depth were excluded. V, D and J gene relative abundances were compared between groups with Wilcoxon rank sum tests, applying FDR correction. In the blinded duplicates, the intraclass correlation was over 95% for TCR richness and averaged around 78% across around 70 gene segments. TCRdb holds this immuneACCESS table with in-frame rearrangements only. Some clones are missing; in checked studies, unresolved V genes explain under half, and the rest has no known cause. Clone size and V and J calls were adopted from that table, with D and trimming inferred from the DNA. The table for this sample lists about 48,000 clones. The ten largest make up around 1.5% of the sample.

Every participant had a single incident cervical HPV16 infection, and prevalent HPV16 infections were excluded. Cervical HPV DNA was detected by MY09/MY11 PCR and genotyped by dot-blot hybridization. Approximately 16 mL of heparinized blood were centrifuged, and the buffy coat was aliquoted, frozen at -30°C, then stored at -80°C. QIAGEN kits were used to extract genomic DNA from the buffy coat specimens. Trimming takes 3 bases from V and 2 bases from J, and the germline ends sit 14 bases apart. From its cysteine to its phenylalanine, the CDR3 spans 15 amino acids. Shown are 36 bases from within the CDR3, in frame from base 1. Based on the germline V gene, the CDR1 and CDR2 sequences are MNHNS and SASEGT. A remark on this clone: Its target antigen remains unknown. The sequenced fragment ends 3 residues before the CDR3 boundary, so the rest is inferred from the germline J gene.

This TCR derives from a woman aged 18-69 years with a cervical HPV16 infection that either progressed to CIN3+ or cleared (not recorded which). The specimen sequenced was blood buffy coat. The chain is assembled from TRBV6-1 and TRBJ2-7, with a weak D call of TRBD2 (6 bases match). The CDR3: CASSEVAVTTYEQYF. The CDR3 DNA, read in part, is TGTGCCAGCAGTGAGGTAGCGGTTACTACCTACGAG.